This record concerns one T cell receptor (beta chain) sequence. Trimming at V came to 4 bases and at J to 8 bases, leaving 11 bases not matched to a gene. The CDR3 contains 16 residues. The germline gives CDR1 SEHNR, CDR2 FQNEAQ (reference sequence). The data belong to a study of blood T cell repertoires in COVID-19. Methods used by the authors: Using reference gene primer amplification, nucleated cell counts were estimated. The table came from immunoSEQ multiplex PCR; TCRdb's copy has only in-frame clones and leaves some out. V and J calls and clone size are copied from that table; D and trimming were computed from the DNA. The table has over 200,000 clones, roughly 84% seen once; the top ten hold roughly 2%.

This sequence was found in a man aged 35-49 years with active or convalescent COVID-19. The genes are TRBV7-9 and TRBJ1-4, with 9 bases that match TRBD1. Material: peripheral blood. CDR3 nucleotides: TGTGCCAGCAGCTCTACCACAGGGGGCGTGGGGGAAAAACTGTTTTTT. Translating it yields CASSSTTGGVGEKLFF.